These 26 T cell receptor beta chains originate from one sample sequenced in a study of OX40 agonist ivuxolimab in advanced cancers. Measured with immunoSEQ multiplex PCR; TCRdb has only the in-frame clones, and not every one. Among 84,000 or so clones listed, roughly 80% were seen once. The specimen comprised CD4+ or CD8+ T cells sorted from blood, sampled in a trial of the OX40 agonist ivuxolimab. All receptors derive from an adult with an advanced solid tumor such as melanoma, head and neck, liver or kidney cancer.

V and J are TRBV2 and TRBJ2-5; D is tentatively TRBD1 or TRBD2 (6 bases each). Germline loops: CDR1 SNHLY, CDR2 FYNNEI. The V end was cut by 6 bases, the J end by 1 base, with 12 bases between. This CDR3 has 14 amino acids. The CDR3 bases are TGTGCCAGCAGCCGGGGGCTGCTCCAAGAGACCCAGTACTTC. It is translated as CASSRGLLQETQYF.

A single count supports this clone. The rearrangement links TRBV11-2 to TRBJ2-1; TRBD2 matches at 9 bases. V shed 1 base and J 9 bases; nucleotides not matched to a gene: 7. CDR3 length: 15 amino acids. The V gene's germline CDR1 is SGHAT and CDR2 FQNNGV. The CDR3 reads CASSLGPSGEFEQFF. The CDR3 DNA reads TGTGCCAGCAGCTTAGGCCCTAGCGGGGAATTTGAGCAGTTCTTC.

CDR3 loop: CASSLERKNSPLHF. The CDR3 region has the DNA TGTGCCAGCAGCTTGGAACGGAAGAATTCACCCCTCCACTTT. The chain employs TRBV5-6 and TRBJ1-6; no definite D call. Deletions cut 0 bases from V and 7 bases from J, with 8 bases between. Germline V gene sequence: CDR1 SGHDT, CDR2 YYEEEE. The CDR3 contains 14 residues.

The rearrangement uses TRBV19 and TRBJ2-7; tentative D call: TRBD2 (6 bases). Germline lookup yields CDR1 LNHDA and CDR2 SQIVND (reference sequence). Trimming took 3 bases from V and 2 from J, leaving 14 bases between them. This CDR3 region has 15 residues. CDR3 amino acids: CASSIAHRTTYEQYF. CDR3 in DNA: TGTGCCAGTAGTATCGCTCACAGGACTACCTACGAGCAGTACTTC.

This rearrangement joins TRBV9 to TRBJ1-1; perhaps TRBD1 as D (5 bases). CDR3 length equals 13 residues. Germline CDR1 is SGDLS and CDR2 is YYNGEE. Trimming stripped 0 bases from V and 3 bases from J, with 6 bases between. CDR3 sequence: CASSVGGDTEAFF. CDR3 coding DNA: TGTGCCAGCAGCGTAGGAGGGGACACTGAAGCTTTCTTT.

The chain links TRBV7-9 to TRBJ1-5; no definite D call. V was cut by 5 bases and J by 4 bases, with 15 bases left in between. The CDR3 totals 15 residues. CDR1 is SEHNR, CDR2 FQNEAQ, per germline (reference sequence). The CDR3 nucleotides read TGTGCCAGCAGCCCGACCGGTCGGGGAAATCAGCCCCAGCATTTT. Encoded protein: CASSPTGRGNQPQHF.

This clone was counted only a few times. The sample carries other DNA sequences with the same CDR3. The rearrangement joins TRBV7-2 to TRBJ1-1; a weak D match, TRBD1 (6 bases). Trimming removed 2 bases at V and 1 base at J, with 14 bases between. From germline, CDR1 is SGHTA and CDR2 FQGNSA. The CDR3 sequence is 16 residues long. CDR3 region: CASSLRTGRGNTEAFF. CDR3 in DNA: TGTGCCAGCAGCTTACGAACAGGGAGGGGGAACACTGAAGCTTTCTTT.

The chain employs TRBV30 and TRBJ2-7, with unresolved D. V was trimmed by 2 bases and J by 4 bases, leaving 6 bases between them. The germline gives CDR1 GTSNPN, CDR2 SVGIG (reference sequence). The CDR3 length is 11 residues. The chain's CDR3 is CAWSNAYEQYF. The CDR3 coding sequence is TGTGCCTGGAGTAATGCATACGAGCAGTACTTC.

The chain joins TRBV6-5 to TRBJ1-2; tentative D call: TRBD1 (6 bases). The length of the CDR3 is 12 residues. V was pared by 6 bases and J by 7 bases, with 12 bases between. Germline V gene lookup returns CDR1 MNHEY and CDR2 SVGAGI. CDR3 DNA sequence: TGTGCCAGCAGCCGAGCAGGGGTTGGCTACACCTTC. Its protein is CASSRAGVGYTF.

The chain uses TRBV28 and TRBJ1-1; D uncertain. Germline V gives CDR1 MDHEN, CDR2 SYDVKM. V was shortened by 3 bases and J by 1 base, with 6 bases between the two germline ends. CDR3 length: 13 residues. CDR3 in amino acids: CASSLWGNTEAFF. CDR3 DNA sequence: TGTGCCAGCAGTTTGTGGGGGAACACTGAAGCTTTCTTT.

The J gene is TRBJ2-3, the V gene TRBV28, with D possibly matching TRBD2 (6 bases). V lost 5 bases, J lost 2 bases, and 8 bases lay in between. The CDR3 totals 13 residues. Germline values: CDR1 MDHEN, CDR2 SYDVKM. CDR3 nucleotides: TGTGCCAGCAGTGCGGGATTCACAGATACGCAGTATTTT. Its translation: CASSAGFTDTQYF.

The chain employs TRBV5-4 and TRBJ1-3; D gene ambiguous. V was shortened by 4 bases and J by 0 bases, with 14 bases between the two germline ends. Germline CDR1 and CDR2: SGHNT and YYREEE (reference sequence). This CDR3 comprises 16 residues. In DNA, the CDR3 is TGTGCCAGCAGCCCAGACGGACCGAGCTCTGGAAACACCATATATTTT. Its translation is CASSPDGPSSGNTIYF. The full variable domain, with the rest looked up from reference TRBV5-4 and TRBJ1-3, is ETGVTQSPTHLIKTRGQQVTLRCSSQSGHNTVSWYQQALGQGPQFIFQYYREEENGRGNFPPRFSGLQFPNYSSELNVNALELDDSALYLCASSPDGPSSGNTIYFGEGSWLTVV.

The chain employs TRBV4-3 and TRBJ2-3; D not certain. This CDR3 spans 14 amino acids. The V end was cut by 8 bases, the J end by 1 base, with 13 bases between. Germline assignment: CDR1 LGHNA and CDR2 YSLEER. CDR3 sequence: CASQTLGGTDTQYF. The CDR3 coding sequence is TGCGCCAGCCAGACACTTGGTGGCACAGATACGCAGTATTTT.

The chain has TRBV18 and TRBJ2-2; 7 bases map to TRBD1. V dropped 3 bases and J dropped 0; count of bases not matched to a gene: 4. The CDR3 has 16 residues. Germline CDR1 and CDR2: KGHSH and LQKENI. The CDR3 region is CASSPYRGPNTGELFF. The CDR3 DNA sequence: TGTGCCAGCTCACCGTACAGGGGTCCGAACACCGGGGAGCTGTTTTTT.

This clone was detected once. The J gene is TRBJ1-6, the V gene TRBV2, with D tentatively TRBD1 (5 bases). Trimming cost V 6 bases and J 2 bases, with 11 bases left between them. CDR1 and CDR2 from the germline V gene are SNHLY and FYNNEI. This CDR3 is built from 15 residues. The CDR3 reads CASRQDSPYNSPLHF. Written as DNA, the CDR3 is TGTGCCAGCAGGCAAGACAGCCCCTATAATTCACCCCTCCACTTT.

This clone has just one count. An end of the junction does not agree with germline; a read error may underlie this. The rearrangement links TRBV7-2 to TRBJ1-2; D not certain. The CDR3 spans 14 residues. CDR1 and CDR2 from the germline V gene are SGHTA and FQGNSA. The CDR3 reads CASSSPALGNSINF. CDR3 sequence (DNA): TGTGCCAGCAGCTCCCCGGCGTTGGGGAACTCGATCAACTTC.

J is TRBJ1-2 and V is TRBV6-1; D perhaps matches TRBD1 (6 bases). The CDR3 is made up of 15 amino acids. Germline CDR1 reads MNHNS; CDR2 reads SASEGT. The V end was cut by 5 bases, the J end by 8 bases, with 21 bases between. CDR3 loop: CASSTDRQVLKGYTF. In DNA, the CDR3 is TGTGCCAGCAGTACAGACAGGCAGGTTTTAAAGGGCTACACCTTC.

CDR3 amino acids: CASSPLEGGTEAFF. The CDR3 DNA is TGTGCCAGCTCACCTCTGGAAGGGGGCACTGAAGCTTTCTTT. The genes are TRBV18 and TRBJ1-1; the D gene is possibly TRBD1 (6 bases). V lost 3 bases to trimming and J lost 4 bases, with 12 bases between them. In germline, CDR1 is KGHSH, CDR2 LQKENI. The CDR3 sequence is 14 residues long. The variable domain in full, completed from reference TRBV18 and TRBJ1-1, reads NAGVMQNPRHLVRRRGQEARLRCSPMKGHSHVYWYRQLPEEGLKFMVYLQKENIIDESGMPKERFSAEFPKEGPSILRIQQVVRGDSAAYFCASSPLEGGTEAFFGQGTRLTVV.

The genes are TRBV18 and TRBJ1-1; 8 bases match TRBD1. The V gene end was trimmed by 3 bases and the J gene end by 1 base; junction bases not matched to a gene: 4. This CDR3 is 15 amino acids long. Germline loops: CDR1 KGHSH, CDR2 LQKENI. CDR3 sequence reads: CASSPRTGSNTEAFF. In DNA, the CDR3 is TGTGCCAGCTCACCTAGGACAGGGTCGAACACTGAAGCTTTCTTT.

This clone was counted once. CDR3: CASSLTTGTGNSPLHF. The DNA of the CDR3 is TGTGCCAGCAGCTTAACCACCGGGACAGGGAATTCACCCCTCCACTTT. The chain is built from TRBV7-2 and TRBJ1-6; TRBD1 matches 9 bases. Germline CDR1 and CDR2: SGHTA and FQGNSA. V shed 2 bases and J 7 bases; nucleotides not matched to a gene: 6. The CDR3 totals 16 residues.

The V call is TRBV7-3, the J call TRBJ2-3; D is tentatively TRBD1 or TRBD2 (7 bases each). The CDR3 length is 15 residues. V was shortened by 6 bases and J by 0 bases, with 13 bases between the two germline ends. Looked up from germline, CDR1 is SGHTA and CDR2 is FQGTGA. The CDR3 here is CASSFQGGSTDTQYF. The CDR3 region has the DNA TGTGCCAGCAGTTTTCAGGGGGGGAGCACAGATACGCAGTATTTT.

The chain employs TRBV19 and TRBJ2-1; TRBD1 aligns across 7 bases. After removal of 5 bases from V and 9 bases from J, the junction contained 4 bases not matched to a gene. Germline V CDR1 and CDR2: LNHDA, SQIVND (reference sequence). This CDR3 spans 12 amino acids. This CDR3 is CASSGPGGEQFF. The CDR3 DNA is TGTGCCAGTAGTGGTCCAGGGGGTGAGCAGTTCTTC.

V is TRBV7-3 and J is TRBJ2-1; maybe TRBD2 (6 bases). The V end lost 0 bases, the J end lost 5 bases, and 8 bases lay between the germline ends. Germline assignment: CDR1 SGHTA and CDR2 FQGTGA. CDR3 length: 14 amino acids. The CDR3 bases are TGTGCCAGCAGCTTAACGGAGGGACACAATGAGCAGTTCTTC. Protein: CASSLTEGHNEQFF.

This chain uses TRBV19 with TRBJ1-2; D uncertain. This CDR3 has 16 amino acids. The germline CDR1 and CDR2 sequences are LNHDA and SQIVND (reference sequence). V lost 6 bases and J 3 bases, leaving 20 bases between the germline ends. CDR3 region: CASSIQRIGGHYGYTF. The CDR3 DNA is TGTGCCAGTAGCATCCAAAGGATTGGCGGGCACTATGGCTACACCTTC.

The chain employs TRBV4-3 and TRBJ2-1; D might be TRBD1 or TRBD2, each matching 5 bases. Trimming shortened V by 5 bases and J by 0 bases, and 14 bases separated the two germline ends. This CDR3 spans 16 amino acids. Germline V gene sequence: CDR1 LGHNA, CDR2 YSLEER. DNA for the CDR3: TGCGCCAGCAGCATGGTCCCTGGGGGCTCCTACAATGAGCAGTTCTTC. Protein sequence: CASSMVPGGSYNEQFF.

V and J are TRBV2 and TRBJ1-2; no firm D call. Trimming shortened V by 6 bases and J by 0 bases, and 11 bases separated the two germline ends. Germline V gene lookup returns CDR1 SNHLY and CDR2 FYNNEI. This CDR3 has 14 amino acids. The CDR3 spells CASRTDGANYGYTF. For the CDR3, the DNA is TGTGCCAGCAGGACGGACGGGGCTAACTATGGCTACACCTTC.